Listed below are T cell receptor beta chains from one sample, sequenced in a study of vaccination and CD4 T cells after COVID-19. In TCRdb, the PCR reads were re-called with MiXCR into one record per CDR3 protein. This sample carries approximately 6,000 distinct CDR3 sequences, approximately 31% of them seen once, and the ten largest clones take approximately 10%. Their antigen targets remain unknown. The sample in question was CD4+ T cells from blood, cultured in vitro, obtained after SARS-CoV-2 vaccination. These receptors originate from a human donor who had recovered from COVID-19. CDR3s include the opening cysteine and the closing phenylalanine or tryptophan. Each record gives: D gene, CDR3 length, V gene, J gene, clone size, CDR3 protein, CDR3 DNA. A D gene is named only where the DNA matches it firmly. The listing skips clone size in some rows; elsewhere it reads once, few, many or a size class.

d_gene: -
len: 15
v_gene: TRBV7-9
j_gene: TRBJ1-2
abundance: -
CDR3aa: CASGLEVSGSNGYTF
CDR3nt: TGTGCCAGCGGCTTAGAGGTATCAGGGAGTAATGGCTACACCTTC

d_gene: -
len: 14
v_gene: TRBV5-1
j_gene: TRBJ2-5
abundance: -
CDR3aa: CASSPESVKETQYF
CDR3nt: TGCGCCAGCAGCCCGGAGTCGGTAAAAGAGACCCAGTACTTC

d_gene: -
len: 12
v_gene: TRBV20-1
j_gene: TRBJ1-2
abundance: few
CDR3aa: CSARLGDYGYTF
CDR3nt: TGCAGTGCTAGGCTGGGGGACTATGGCTACACCTTC

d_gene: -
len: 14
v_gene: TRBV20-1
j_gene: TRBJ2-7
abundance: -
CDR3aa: CSARAHGALYEQYF
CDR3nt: TGCAGTGCTAGAGCCCACGGGGCACTCTACGAGCAGTACTTC

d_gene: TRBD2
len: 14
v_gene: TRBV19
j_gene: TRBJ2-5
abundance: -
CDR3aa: CASSIDLAGGTQYF
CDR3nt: TGTGCCAGTAGTATAGATTTAGCGGGGGGGACCCAGTACTTC

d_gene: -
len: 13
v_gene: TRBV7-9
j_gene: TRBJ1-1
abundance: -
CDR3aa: CASSSRGDTEAFF
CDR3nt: TGTGCCAGCAGTTCCCGAGGGGACACTGAAGCTTTCTTT

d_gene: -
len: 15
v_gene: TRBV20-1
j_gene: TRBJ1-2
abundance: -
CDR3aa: CSARPSREASIGYTF
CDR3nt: TGCAGTGCTAGGCCCTCCAGGGAGGCCTCTATTGGCTACACCTTC

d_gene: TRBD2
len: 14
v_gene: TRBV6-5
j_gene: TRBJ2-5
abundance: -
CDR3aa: CASSSLGGQETQYF
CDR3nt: TGTGCCAGCAGTTCCCTGGGGGGGCAAGAGACCCAGTACTTC

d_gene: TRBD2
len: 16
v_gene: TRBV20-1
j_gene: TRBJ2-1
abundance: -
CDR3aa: CSGVRRGGGNYNEQFF
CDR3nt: TGCAGTGGGGTAAGGCGCGGCGGGGGAAATTACAATGAGCAGTTCTTC

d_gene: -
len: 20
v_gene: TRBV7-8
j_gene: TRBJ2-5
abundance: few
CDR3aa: CASSLGPRGVVRTQQETQYF
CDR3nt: TGTGCCAGCAGCTTAGGACCCAGGGGTGTAGTTAGGACCCAGCAAGAGACCCAGTACTTC

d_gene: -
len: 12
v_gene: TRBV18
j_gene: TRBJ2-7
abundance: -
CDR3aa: CASSPGNCEQYF
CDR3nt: TGTGCCAGCTCACCGGGGAACTGCGAGCAGTACTTC

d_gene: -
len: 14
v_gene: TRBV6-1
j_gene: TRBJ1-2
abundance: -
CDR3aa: CASSRDGGNYGYTF
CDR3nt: TGTGCCAGCAGCCGGGACGGCGGAAACTATGGCTACACCTTC

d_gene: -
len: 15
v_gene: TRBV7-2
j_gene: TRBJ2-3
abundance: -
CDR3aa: CASSLGAHLTDTQYF
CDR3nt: TGTGCCAGCAGCTTAGGGGCACATCTCACAGATACGCAGTATTTT

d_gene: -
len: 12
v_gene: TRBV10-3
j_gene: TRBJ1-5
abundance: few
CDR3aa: CAISQDNQPQHF
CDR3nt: TGTGCCATCAGTCAGGACAATCAGCCCCAGCATTTT

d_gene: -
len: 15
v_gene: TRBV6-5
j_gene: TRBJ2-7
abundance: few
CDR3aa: CASSYSGGPTYEQYF
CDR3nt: TGTGCCAGCAGTTACAGTGGGGGACCAACCTACGAGCAGTACTTC

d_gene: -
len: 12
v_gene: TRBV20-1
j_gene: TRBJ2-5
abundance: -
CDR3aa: CSANGGVGTQYF
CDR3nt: TGCAGTGCTAATGGCGGGGTAGGGACCCAGTACTTC

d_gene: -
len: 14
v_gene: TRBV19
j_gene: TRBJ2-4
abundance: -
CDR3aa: CASSDQQGGNIQYF
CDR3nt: TGTGCCAGTAGTGATCAACAGGGTGGAAACATTCAGTACTTC

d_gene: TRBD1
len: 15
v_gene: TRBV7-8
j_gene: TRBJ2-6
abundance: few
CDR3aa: CASSSHRGRSNVLTF
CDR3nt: TGTGCCAGCAGCTCCCACAGGGGGCGGTCCAACGTCCTGACTTTC

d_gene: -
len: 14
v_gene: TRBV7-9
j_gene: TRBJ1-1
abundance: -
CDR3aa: CASSLGRGATEAFF
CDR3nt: TGTGCCAGCAGCTTAGGGCGGGGGGCGACTGAAGCTTTCTTT

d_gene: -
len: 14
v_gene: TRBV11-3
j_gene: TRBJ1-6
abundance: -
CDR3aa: CASSLAGTNSPLHF
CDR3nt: TGTGCCAGCAGCTTAGCCGGGACGAATTCACCCCTCCACTTT

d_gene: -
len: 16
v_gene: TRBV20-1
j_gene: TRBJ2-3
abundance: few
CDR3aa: CSARDEGRGGKDTQYF
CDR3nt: TGCAGTGCTAGAGATGAGGGCAGGGGGGGAAAGGATACGCAGTATTTT

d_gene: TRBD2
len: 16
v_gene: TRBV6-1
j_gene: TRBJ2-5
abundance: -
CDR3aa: CASITPRGLGSETQYF
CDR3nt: TGTGCCAGCATCACCCCAAGGGGACTAGGATCCGAGACCCAGTACTTC

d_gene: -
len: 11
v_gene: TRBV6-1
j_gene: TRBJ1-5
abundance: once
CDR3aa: CASRREEPQHF
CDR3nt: TGTGCCAGCAGAAGAGAAGAGCCCCAGCATTTT

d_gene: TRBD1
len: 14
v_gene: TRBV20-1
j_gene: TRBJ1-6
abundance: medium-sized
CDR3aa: CSAPGTGPNSPLHF
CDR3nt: TGCAGTGCTCCTGGGACAGGGCCTAATTCACCCCTCCACTTT

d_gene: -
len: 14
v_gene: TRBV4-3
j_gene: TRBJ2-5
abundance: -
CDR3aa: CASSQDTGGETQYF
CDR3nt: TGCGCCAGCAGCCAAGATACCGGGGGAGAGACCCAGTACTTC

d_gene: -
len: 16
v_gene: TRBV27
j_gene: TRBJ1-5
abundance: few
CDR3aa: CASSSVWGGEGQPQHF
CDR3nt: TGTGCCAGCAGTTCCGTCTGGGGGGGCGAGGGTCAGCCCCAGCATTTT

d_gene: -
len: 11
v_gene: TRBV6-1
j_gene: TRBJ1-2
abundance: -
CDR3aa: CASIGGYGYTF
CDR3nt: TGTGCCAGCATAGGGGGGTATGGCTACACCTTC

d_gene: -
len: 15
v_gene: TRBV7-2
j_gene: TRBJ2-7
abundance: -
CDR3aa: CASSLLATVTYEQYF
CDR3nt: TGTGCCAGCAGCTTACTAGCGACAGTTACCTACGAGCAGTACTTC

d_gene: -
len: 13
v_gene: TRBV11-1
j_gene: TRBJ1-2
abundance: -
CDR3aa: CASSLRGLDGYTF
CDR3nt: TGTGCCAGCAGCCTCCGGGGCCTCGACGGCTACACCTTC

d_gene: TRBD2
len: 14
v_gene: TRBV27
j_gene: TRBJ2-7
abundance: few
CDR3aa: CASSSSGGRYEQYF
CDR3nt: TGTGCCAGCAGTTCTAGCGGGGGGCGGTACGAGCAGTACTTC

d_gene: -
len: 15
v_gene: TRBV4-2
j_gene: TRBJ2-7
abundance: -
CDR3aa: CASSQAAASVGEQYF
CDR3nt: TGTGCCAGCAGCCAAGCGGCGGCTAGCGTCGGCGAGCAGTACTTC

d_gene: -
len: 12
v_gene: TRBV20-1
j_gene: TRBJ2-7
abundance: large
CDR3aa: CSAAWTSYEQYF
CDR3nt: TGCAGTGCGGCGTGGACATCCTACGAGCAGTACTTC

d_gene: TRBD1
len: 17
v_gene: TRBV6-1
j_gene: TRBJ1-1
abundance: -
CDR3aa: CASRTDRGSRFDTEAFF
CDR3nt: TGTGCCAGCAGGACAGACAGGGGGTCTCGTTTCGACACTGAAGCTTTCTTT

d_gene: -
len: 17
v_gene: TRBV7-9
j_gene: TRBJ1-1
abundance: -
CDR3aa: CASSPRQDRRWNTEAFF
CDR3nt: TGTGCCAGCAGCCCCCGACAGGACCGTCGCTGGAACACTGAAGCTTTCTTT

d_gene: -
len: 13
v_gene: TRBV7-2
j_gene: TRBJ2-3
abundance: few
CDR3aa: CASSLERDDTQYF
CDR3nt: TGTGCCAGCAGCTTAGAGAGGGATGATACGCAGTATTTT

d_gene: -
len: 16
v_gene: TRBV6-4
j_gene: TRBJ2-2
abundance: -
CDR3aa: CASSVEGNSNTGELFF
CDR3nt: TGTGCCAGCAGTGTTGAGGGGAACTCGAACACCGGGGAGCTGTTTTTT

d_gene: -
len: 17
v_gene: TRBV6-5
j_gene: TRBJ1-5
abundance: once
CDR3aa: CASSYSPFRLPSQPQHF
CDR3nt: TGTGCCAGCAGTTACTCTCCCTTTCGGCTTCCAAGTCAGCCCCAGCATTTT

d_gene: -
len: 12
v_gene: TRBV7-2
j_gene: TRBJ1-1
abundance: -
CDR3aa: CASSLGNLKAFF
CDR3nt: TGTGCCAGCAGCTTAGGTAATCTGAAAGCTTTCTTT

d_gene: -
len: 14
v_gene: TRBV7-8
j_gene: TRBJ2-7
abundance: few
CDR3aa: CASIRGPGWDEQYF
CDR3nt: TGTGCCAGCATCCGGGGGCCGGGCTGGGACGAGCAGTACTTC

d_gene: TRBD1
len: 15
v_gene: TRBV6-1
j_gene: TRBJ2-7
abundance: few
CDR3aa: CASSRVGGQGYEQYF
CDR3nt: TGTGCCAGCAGCCGAGTCGGAGGACAGGGCTACGAGCAGTACTTC

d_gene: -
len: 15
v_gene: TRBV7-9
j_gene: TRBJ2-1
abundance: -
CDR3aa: CASSLGSPVRNEQFF
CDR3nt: TGTGCCAGCAGCTTAGGGTCCCCGGTTCGCAATGAGCAGTTCTTC

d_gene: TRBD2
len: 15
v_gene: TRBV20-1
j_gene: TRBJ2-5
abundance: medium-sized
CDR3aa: CSARGLAGLQETQYF
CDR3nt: TGCAGTGCCCGAGGACTAGCGGGGCTCCAAGAGACCCAGTACTTC

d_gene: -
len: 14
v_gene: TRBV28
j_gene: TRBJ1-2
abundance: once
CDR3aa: CASSLGGSNYGYTF
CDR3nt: TGTGCCAGCAGTTTAGGGGGAAGTAACTATGGCTACACCTTC

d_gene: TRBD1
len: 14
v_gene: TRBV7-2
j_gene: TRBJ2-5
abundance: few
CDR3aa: CASSYDRVQETQYF
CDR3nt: TGTGCCAGCAGCTATGACAGGGTTCAAGAGACCCAGTACTTC

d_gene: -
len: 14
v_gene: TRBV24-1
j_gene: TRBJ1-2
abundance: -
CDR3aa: CATSSPDSTADYTF
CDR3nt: TGTGCCACCAGTTCTCCGGACAGCACAGCTGACTACACCTTC

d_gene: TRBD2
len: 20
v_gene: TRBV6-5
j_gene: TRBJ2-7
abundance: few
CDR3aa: CASSYGGRQGQLAGAHEQYF
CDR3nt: TGTGCCAGCAGTTACGGGGGACGACAGGGCCAACTAGCGGGCGCCCACGAGCAGTACTTC

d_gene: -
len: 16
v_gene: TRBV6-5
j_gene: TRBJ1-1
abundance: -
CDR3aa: CASSYSSGSWNTEAFF
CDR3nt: TGTGCCAGCAGTTACTCGTCCGGGAGCTGGAACACTGAAGCTTTCTTT

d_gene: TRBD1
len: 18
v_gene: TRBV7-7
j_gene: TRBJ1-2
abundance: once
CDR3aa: CASSLGAFGTGGRGGYTF
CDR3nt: TGTGCCAGCAGCTTAGGTGCGTTTGGGACAGGGGGCCGCGGTGGCTACACCTTC

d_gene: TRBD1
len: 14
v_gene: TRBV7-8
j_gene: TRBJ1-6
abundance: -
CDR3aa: CASSSGQGNSPLHF
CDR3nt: TGTGCCAGCAGCTCGGGACAGGGGAATTCACCCCTCCACTTT

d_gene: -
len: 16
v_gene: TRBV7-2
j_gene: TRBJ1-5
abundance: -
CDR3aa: CASPPSLGGFNQPQHF
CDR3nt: TGTGCCAGTCCTCCTTCTCTCGGCGGGTTCAATCAGCCCCAGCATTTT

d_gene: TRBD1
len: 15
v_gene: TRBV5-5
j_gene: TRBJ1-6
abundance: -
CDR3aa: CASRRDSGDNSPLHF
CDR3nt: TGTGCCAGCAGGAGGGACAGCGGGGATAATTCACCCCTCCACTTT

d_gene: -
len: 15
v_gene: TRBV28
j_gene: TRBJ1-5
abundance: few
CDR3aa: CASSDSTSLNQPQHF
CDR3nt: TGTGCCAGCAGTGACTCCACATCCTTGAATCAGCCCCAGCATTTT

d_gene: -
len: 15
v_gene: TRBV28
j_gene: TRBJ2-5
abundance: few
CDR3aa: CASSLDTRGWETQYF
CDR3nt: TGTGCCAGCAGTTTAGATACTAGAGGTTGGGAGACCCAGTACTTC

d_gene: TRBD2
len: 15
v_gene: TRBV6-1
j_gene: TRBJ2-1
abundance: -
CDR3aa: CASKSSGRNKGGQFF
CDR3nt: TGTGCCAGCAAATCTAGCGGGAGAAATAAGGGTGGGCAGTTCTTC

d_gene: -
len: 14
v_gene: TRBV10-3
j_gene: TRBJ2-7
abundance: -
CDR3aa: CAISEGGWAYEQYF
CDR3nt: TGTGCCATCAGTGAAGGAGGCTGGGCCTACGAGCAGTACTTC

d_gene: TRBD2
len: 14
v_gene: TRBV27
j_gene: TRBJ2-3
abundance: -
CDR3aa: CASSTRTSGNTQYF
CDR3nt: TGTGCCAGCAGTACCCGGACTAGCGGGAATACGCAGTATTTT